Below are 28 T cell receptor beta chains sequenced from a single sample in a study of cytomegalovirus exposure and HLA in healthy donors (TCRdb year 2017). The protocol used for the library was the immunoSEQ multiplex PCR assay. A mixture of 60 forward primers for TCR Vbeta segments and 13 reverse primers for TCR Jbeta segments was used in the multiplex PCR. This immuneACCESS table, as held by TCRdb, lists in-frame sequences with V and J called but not all clones. Of the missing ones, under half trace to an unresolved V gene in checked studies; the others have no known cause. For this sample there are 110,000 to 150,000 clones; less than 85% appear just once. The ten most abundant clones make up approximately 2% of the sample. Input material: PBMCs. The receptors were sampled from a woman in her fifties or sixties in good health and CMV-seropositive.

The chain links TRBV28 to TRBJ2-7; the D gene is possibly TRBD1 (5 bases). V lost 5 bases, J lost 0 bases, and 8 bases lay in between. This CDR3 has 13 residues. From germline, CDR1 is MDHEN and CDR2 SYDVKM. The CDR3 reads CASSPGFSYEQYF. The CDR3 bases are TGTGCCAGCAGTCCAGGGTTCTCCTACGAGCAGTACTTC.

This chain uses TRBV19 with TRBJ2-7; 10 bases agree with TRBD1. V was pared by 1 base and J by 4 bases, with 1 base of the junction left unmatched. This CDR3 spans 14 amino acids. CDR1 and CDR2 from the germline V gene are LNHDA and SQIVND (reference sequence). The DNA for the CDR3 is TGTGCCAGTAGTATAGGACAGGGGGCTTACGAGCAGTACTTC. The encoded protein is CASSIGQGAYEQYF.

This clone was counted between two and nine times. The V and J genes are TRBV27 and TRBJ1-5; D not resolved. This CDR3 spans 13 amino acids. The germline V gene encodes CDR1 MNHEY and CDR2 SMNVEV (reference sequence). Trimming removed 4 bases from V and 7 bases from J, with 11 bases in between. CDR3 in amino acids: CASSSEVRQPQHF. CDR3 in DNA: TGTGCCAGCAGTTCGGAAGTGAGGCAGCCCCAGCATTTT.

The rearrangement joins TRBV5-5 to TRBJ2-5, with 7 bases fitting TRBD2. The V gene's germline CDR1 is SGHKS and CDR2 YYEKEE (reference sequence). CDR3 length equals 13 residues. Trimming at V came to 4 bases and at J to 3 bases, leaving 3 bases not matched to a gene. CDR3 residues: CASSVGGEETQYF. Written as DNA, the CDR3 is TGTGCCAGCAGCGTGGGGGGGGAAGAGACCCAGTACTTC.

The chain's CDR3 is CAWRGLDYEQYF. The CDR3 nucleotides read TGTGCCTGGAGAGGACTAGACTACGAGCAGTACTTC. This rearrangement joins TRBV30 to TRBJ2-5; 7 nucleotides align to TRBD2. TRBJ2-7 explains the end of the DNA better; the J call may be wrong. The CDR3 extends over 12 amino acids. Germline assignment: CDR1 GTSNPN and CDR2 SVGIG (reference sequence).

This chain uses TRBV5-1 with TRBJ1-1; 8 bases align to TRBD1. V was clipped by 4 bases and J by 4 bases; unmatched bases: 6. Looked up from germline, CDR1 is SGHRS and CDR2 is YFSETQ. This CDR3 comprises 14 residues. Here the CDR3 DNA reads TGCGCCAGCAGCGATACAGGGGGGACCACTGAAGCTTTCTTT. As protein: CASSDTGGTTEAFF. Using reference TRBV5-1 and TRBJ1-1 for the parts outside the CDR3, the full variable domain is KAGVTQTPRYLIKTRGQQVTLSCSPISGHRSVSWYQQTPGQGLQFLFEYFSETQRNKGNFPGRFSGRQFSNSRSEMNVSTLELGDSALYLCASSDTGGTTEAFFGQGTRLTVV.

The V and J genes are TRBV11-2 and TRBJ1-1; no reliable D call. V lost 8 bases and J 3 bases, leaving 13 bases between the germline ends. The length of the CDR3 is 13 residues. Germline V gene sequence: CDR1 SGHAT, CDR2 FQNNGV. CDR3 residues: CASGLRGHTEAFF. The CDR3, as DNA: TGTGCCAGCGGTTTGAGAGGGCACACTGAAGCTTTCTTT.

There are a few counts of this clone. The chain links TRBV7-9 to TRBJ2-2; no reliable D call. From germline, CDR1 is SEHNR and CDR2 FQNEAQ (reference sequence). The ends were cut back, 7 bases at V and 8 bases at J, with 11 bases in the middle. The length of the CDR3 is 12 residues. CDR3 amino acids: CASTPRFGELFF. As DNA, the CDR3 is TGTGCCAGCACCCCCCGTTTTGGGGAGCTGTTTTTT.

The chain recombines TRBV6-4 with TRBJ2-1; 9 bases are a match to TRBD2. Trimming took 6 bases from V and 4 from J; bases not matched to a gene: 10. CDR3 length equals 16 residues. Germline CDR1 MRHNA, CDR2 SNTAGT. CDR3 in amino acids: CASSRTGTSLYNEQFF. In nucleotides, the CDR3 is TGTGCCAGCAGCCGGACCGGGACTAGCCTGTACAATGAGCAGTTCTTC.

The chain recombines TRBV5-1 with TRBJ1-4; no reliable D call. Germline assignment: CDR1 SGHRS and CDR2 YFSETQ. The CDR3 is 15 amino acids. V was cut by 0 bases and J by 8 bases, with 14 bases left in between. The CDR3 nucleotides are TGCGCCAGCAGCTTGGCCGGAGAGGGAGAGGAAAAACTGTTTTTT. Encoded protein: CASSLAGEGEEKLFF.

This clone was found once. The chain couples TRBV28 to TRBJ2-7; D is unclear. The CDR3 contains 14 residues. V was shortened by 8 bases and J by 1 base, with 15 bases between the two germline ends. Germline V CDR1 and CDR2: MDHEN, SYDVKM. The CDR3 sequence is CASGSGQSSYEQYF. For the CDR3, the DNA is TGTGCCAGCGGGTCTGGGCAGAGTTCCTACGAGCAGTACTTC. The whole variable domain, remainder taken from reference TRBV28 and TRBJ2-7, is DVKVTQSSRYLVKRTGEKVFLECVQDMDHENMFWYRQDPGLGLRLIYFSYDVKMKEKGDIPEGYSVSREKKERFSLILESASTNQTSMYLCASGSGQSSYEQYFGPGTRLTVT.

The chain employs TRBV18 and TRBJ2-5; 10 bases align to TRBD2. CDR1 and CDR2 from the germline V gene are KGHSH and LQKENI. V gave up 4 bases and J gave up 4 bases; unmatched junction bases: 3. The CDR3 is 14 amino acids. CDR3 nucleotides: TGTGCCAGCTCACGGACTAGCGGAAGAGAGACCCAGTACTTC. It codes for CASSRTSGRETQYF.

The chain has TRBV6-6 and TRBJ1-1, with 9 bases identical to TRBD1. V lost 6 bases to trimming and J lost 5 bases; unmatched junction nucleotides: 7. The CDR3 runs 14 residues. CDR1 is MNHNY and CDR2 is SVGAGI in the germline V gene (reference sequence). The CDR3 bases are TGTGCCAGCAGCCCGACAGGGGGAAGGACTGAAGCTTTCTTT. It specifies CASSPTGGRTEAFF.

This chain joins TRBV20-1 and TRBJ2-7, with a possible D match to TRBD1 (6 bases). V was cut by 5 bases and J by 2 bases, with 7 bases left in between. This CDR3 contains 11 residues. The germline V gene encodes CDR1 DFQATT and CDR2 SNEGSKA (reference sequence). This chain's CDR3 is CSARTAYEQYF. For the CDR3, the DNA is TGCAGTGCTCGGACAGCCTACGAGCAGTACTTC.

The chain employs TRBV6-1 and TRBJ1-5; tentatively, D is TRBD1 (5 bases). This CDR3 comprises 14 residues. Trimming shortened V by 4 bases and J by 0 bases, and 7 bases separated the two germline ends. Germline V gene data show CDR1 as MNHNS and CDR2 as SASEGT. CDR3: CASSGDSSNQPQHF. CDR3 nucleotides: TGTGCCAGCAGTGGAGACAGTAGCAATCAGCCCCAGCATTTT.

The gene calls are TRBV5-1 and TRBJ2-2, with D unclear. The CDR3 extends over 14 amino acids. Trimming removed 0 bases from V and 1 base from J, with 4 bases in between. Germline V gene sequence: CDR1 SGHRS, CDR2 YFSETQ. CDR3 residues: CASSLVGNTGELFF. CDR3 DNA: TGCGCCAGCAGCTTGGTCGGGAACACCGGGGAGCTGTTTTTT.

In its sample, this clone was seen a few times. This rearrangement joins TRBV5-1 to TRBJ2-1; 8 bases are a match to TRBD1. The CDR3 consists of 16 residues. CDR1 SGHRS and CDR2 YFSETQ come from the germline V gene. V shed 5 bases and J 5 bases; nucleotides not matched to a gene: 12. The CDR3: CASSSQRGQGDNEQFF. The CDR3 DNA reads TGCGCCAGCAGTTCCCAACGCGGACAGGGAGACAATGAGCAGTTCTTC.

This chain joins TRBV6-6 and TRBJ2-7; 8 positions match TRBD1. With V trimmed by 6 bases and J by 4 bases, 2 bases remained unmatched. This CDR3 is 12 amino acids long. In germline, CDR1 is MNHNY, CDR2 SVGAGI (reference sequence). The CDR3 loop is CASRWTGYEQYF. In DNA, the CDR3 is TGTGCCAGCAGGTGGACAGGGTACGAGCAGTACTTC.

The rearrangement uses TRBV9 and TRBJ2-6; D is uncertain. CDR1 and CDR2 (germline): SGDLS, YYNGEE. V lost 4 bases and J 1 base, leaving 9 bases between the germline ends. This CDR3 has 15 amino acids. Written as DNA, the CDR3 is TGTGCCAGCAGCACCCAACAGTCTGGGGCCAACGTCCTGACTTTC. Residues: CASSTQQSGANVLTF.

This clone has only one observation. A read error may account for a junction end that differs from germline. The CDR3 protein is CAAHTGTGVPYDF. The CDR3 DNA reads as TGTGCCGCACATACCGGGACAGGGGTCCCCTACGACTTC. V usage is TRBV10-3 and J usage is TRBJ2-7, with 10 bases lining up with TRBD1. The CDR3 sequence is 13 residues long. Germline-derived CDR1 and CDR2 are ENHRY and SYGVKD.

The chain has TRBV6-4 and TRBJ2-7; 9 bases line up with TRBD2. Per germline, CDR1 MRHNA and CDR2 SNTAGT. V lost 0 bases and J lost 1; bases outside the gene matches: 4. The CDR3 runs to 16 residues. DNA for the CDR3: TGTGCCAGCAGTGACTCTCGGACTAGCGAGTCCTACGAGCAGTACTTC. Its protein product is CASSDSRTSESYEQYF.

This clone occurred a few times. The J gene is TRBJ1-5, the V gene TRBV28, with D tentatively TRBD1 (6 bases). V lost 6 bases to trimming and J lost 7 bases, with 16 bases between them. Germline values: CDR1 MDHEN, CDR2 SYDVKM. CDR3 length equals 14 residues. DNA for the CDR3: TGTGCCAGCAGCCCGACCTCAGGGGACCAGCCCCAGCATTTT. Its protein is CASSPTSGDQPQHF.

V and J are TRBV18 and TRBJ2-2; perhaps TRBD2 as D (7 bases). Trimming removed 8 bases from V and 0 bases from J, with 13 bases in between. CDR1 is KGHSH, CDR2 LQKENI, per germline. This CDR3 is built from 15 residues. This CDR3 is CASPPGGSNTGELFF. CDR3 in DNA: TGTGCCAGCCCGCCGGGGGGCTCGAACACCGGGGAGCTGTTTTTT.

The chain carries TRBV6-1 and TRBJ2-1, with a weak D call TRBD1 (6 bases). CDR1 is MNHNS, CDR2 SASEGT, per germline. There are 15 residues in the CDR3. V lost 6 bases and J lost 0, with 12 bases in between. The CDR3 DNA follows: TGTGCCAGCAGACAGGGTTTGCCCTCCTACAATGAGCAGTTCTTC. Translation gives CASRQGLPSYNEQFF.

This clone has only a few counts. This sequence joins TRBV30 and TRBJ2-7, with 10 bases fitting TRBD2. V dropped 2 bases and J dropped 5; count of bases not matched to a gene: 9. The length of the CDR3 is 15 residues. The germline CDR1 and CDR2 sequences are GTSNPN and SVGIG (reference sequence). The CDR3 reads CAWSTKAGGIHEQYF. In nucleotides, the CDR3 is TGTGCCTGGAGTACCAAAGCGGGAGGGATACACGAGCAGTACTTC.

A few counts support this clone. J is TRBJ2-7 and V is TRBV28; 10 bases match TRBD1. The CDR3 totals 15 residues. Germline V gene lookup returns CDR1 MDHEN and CDR2 SYDVKM. V trimming: 6 bases; J trimming: 2 bases; junction bases outside the gene matches: 7. CDR3 protein: CASRPDRGDTYEQYF. Here the CDR3 DNA reads TGTGCCAGCAGGCCGGACAGGGGGGATACCTACGAGCAGTACTTC.

The CDR3 loop reads CASSLDGLSNQPQHF. The CDR3 region has the DNA TGTGCCAGCAGCTTAGACGGACTAAGCAATCAGCCCCAGCATTTT. This rearrangement joins TRBV5-4 to TRBJ1-5; no clear D. V was shortened by 2 bases and J by 1 base, with 10 bases between the two germline ends. Germline CDR1 SGHNT, CDR2 YYREEE (reference sequence). CDR3 length equals 15 residues.

The genes are TRBV29-1 and TRBJ1-1, with D maybe TRBD1 (5 bases). Trimming stripped 4 bases from V and 3 bases from J, with 15 bases between. This CDR3 is built from 14 residues. In germline, CDR1 is SQVTM, CDR2 ANQGSEA. The CDR3 region has the DNA TGCAGCGTTGCTACTGGGGGGAGGTACACTGAAGCTTTCTTT. Its protein is CSVATGGRYTEAFF.